One sample yielded the 22 T cell receptor beta chains listed below, sequenced in a study of T cell changes during pregnancy in multiple sclerosis. Assay used: immunoSEQ multiplex PCR; TCRdb lists only in-frame clones, some missing. The table lists around 80,000 clones, roughly 92% of them singletons. Here the sequenced sample was peripheral blood, taken before pregnancy. The source of these receptors is a female donor with multiple sclerosis, enrolled in a pregnancy study.

The chain has TRBV27 and TRBJ2-1; TRBD1 matches at 8 bases. The CDR3 sequence is 13 residues long. CDR1 MNHEY and CDR2 SMNVEV come from the germline V gene (reference sequence). V was clipped by 5 bases and J by 6 bases; unmatched bases: 3. The CDR3 DNA follows: TGTGCCAGCAGTCGCGACAGGGGCAATGAGCAGTTCTTC. As protein: CASSRDRGNEQFF.

The rearrangement joins TRBV28 to TRBJ2-1, with unresolved D. The germline V gene encodes CDR1 MDHEN and CDR2 SYDVKM. Trimming left V 3 bases short and J 4 bases short, with 7 bases between. The CDR3 consists of 13 residues. This CDR3 reads CASSLGSYNEQFF. The CDR3 nucleotides read TGTGCCAGCAGTTTGGGCTCGTACAATGAGCAGTTCTTC.

The chain couples TRBV29-1 to TRBJ2-5; TRBD1 matches 9 bases. Germline CDR1 and CDR2: SQVTM and ANQGSEA. Trimming took 6 bases from V and 5 from J; bases not matched to a gene: 7. The CDR3 consists of 13 residues. The CDR3 reads CSVRDRVWETQYF. CDR3 sequence (DNA): TGCAGCGTCCGGGACAGGGTTTGGGAGACCCAGTACTTC.

CDR3 DNA sequence: TGTGCCAGCAGTAGGGGGAAGGACACTGAAGCTTTCTTT. It translates to CASSRGKDTEAFF. The V call is TRBV28, the J call TRBJ1-1, with D maybe TRBD1 (6 bases). V shed 5 bases and J shed 3 bases, with 10 bases lying between them. Germline CDR1 is MDHEN and CDR2 is SYDVKM. This CDR3 spans 13 amino acids.

This clone was detected only once. This chain joins TRBV13 and TRBJ2-7, with TRBD2 identical over 9 bases. The CDR3 has 15 residues. Germline values: CDR1 PRHDT, CDR2 FYEKMQ (reference sequence). With V trimmed by 5 bases and J by 7 bases, 12 bases remained unmatched. CDR3 in DNA: TGTGCCAGCAGCCGTAGCGGGAGAGGTTCGGGGGAGCAGTACTTC. Protein product: CASSRSGRGSGEQYF.

DNA for the CDR3: TGTGCCAGCAGCTTCCAAGAGACAGGCACTGAAGCTTTCTTT. It codes for CASSFQETGTEAFF. The J gene is TRBJ1-1, the V gene TRBV7-2; possible D gene TRBD1, 6 bases. Germline V gene sequence: CDR1 SGHTA, CDR2 FQGNSA. There are 14 residues in the CDR3. Deletions cut 3 bases from V and 4 bases from J, with 12 bases between.

This chain joins TRBV29-1 and TRBJ2-7; tentatively, D is TRBD1 (5 bases). CDR3 length: 14 amino acids. Germline V gene sequence: CDR1 SQVTM, CDR2 ANQGSEA. V was clipped by 5 bases and J by 0 bases, with 14 bases between them. The CDR3 reads CSVIDSEPSYEQYF. In nucleotides, the CDR3 is TGCAGCGTTATAGACAGCGAGCCCTCCTACGAGCAGTACTTC.

The chain joins TRBV7-2 to TRBJ1-5; D is uncertain. Looked up from germline, CDR1 is SGHTA and CDR2 is FQGNSA. V lost 2 bases, J lost 2 bases, and 10 bases lay in between. This CDR3 region has 15 residues. The CDR3 DNA reads TGTGCCAGCAGCTTACCCCCGAGGGGCAATCAGCCCCAGCATTTT. Its protein product is CASSLPPRGNQPQHF. Full variable domain (missing parts from reference TRBV7-2 and TRBJ1-5): GAGVSQSPSNKVTEKGKDVELRCDPISGHTALYWYRQSLGQGLEFLIYFQGNSAPDKSGLPSDRFSAERTGGSVSTLTIQRTQQEDSAVYLCASSLPPRGNQPQHFGDGTRLSIL.

V gene TRBV29-1 combines with J gene TRBJ2-7; TRBD2 might be the D (6 bases). Between the trimmed V and J ends, which lost 6 bases and 1 base, there was a span of 16 bases. The CDR3 has 14 amino acids. CDR1 is SQVTM, CDR2 ANQGSEA, per germline. The CDR3 sequence is CSVPSENLSYEQYF. In DNA form, the CDR3 reads TGCAGCGTCCCTAGCGAGAACCTTTCCTACGAGCAGTACTTC.

The chain links TRBV4-1 to TRBJ2-1, with D maybe TRBD1 (6 bases). The CDR3 is made up of 16 amino acids. V gave up 4 bases and J gave up 4 bases, with 17 bases separating them. Per the germline V gene, CDR1 is MGHRA and CDR2 is YSYEKL. CDR3 DNA sequence: TGCGCCAGCAGCCGGTCGGACAGCCTTTTATACAATGAGCAGTTCTTC. Translating it yields CASSRSDSLLYNEQFF.

The J gene is TRBJ1-1, the V gene TRBV18; D might be TRBD1 (5 bases). This CDR3 spans 14 amino acids. The V gene's germline CDR1 is KGHSH and CDR2 LQKENI. Trimming shortened V by 3 bases and J by 9 bases, and 17 bases separated the two germline ends. The DNA of the CDR3 is TGTGCCAGCTCACCGGCAGATAGACAGATCCAAGCTTTCTTT. Translating it yields CASSPADRQIQAFF.

The chain carries TRBV9 and TRBJ2-3; 12 nucleotides line up with TRBD1. Trimming cost V 2 bases and J 2 bases; bases outside gene matches: 6. Germline-derived CDR1 and CDR2 are SGDLS and YYNGEE. The CDR3 is 17 amino acids. This CDR3 is CASSVTWDRGLTDTQYF. In DNA, the CDR3 is TGTGCCAGCAGCGTGACCTGGGACAGGGGGCTCACAGATACGCAGTATTTT.

The J gene is TRBJ2-1, the V gene TRBV7-3, with D perhaps matching TRBD2 (5 bases). Germline CDR1 reads SGHTA; CDR2 reads FQGTGA. The CDR3 runs 13 residues. The germline V and J ends were trimmed by 2 bases and 11 bases, with 13 bases remaining between them. CDR3 loop: CASSLEPGGQQFF. The CDR3, as DNA: TGTGCCAGCAGCTTAGAGCCCGGAGGTCAGCAGTTCTTC.

Written as DNA, the CDR3 is TGTGCCAGCAGCTTCTTCCGGGACAGTAGCACAGATACGCAGTATTTT. Its translation is CASSFFRDSSTDTQYF. This chain connects TRBV13 to TRBJ2-3, with 7 bases fitting TRBD1. V trimming: 3 bases; J trimming: 0 bases; junction bases outside the gene matches: 6. This CDR3 spans 16 amino acids. CDR1 and CDR2 (germline): PRHDT, FYEKMQ (reference sequence).

As to this clone: The conserved phenylalanine or tryptophan normally closing the CDR3 is absent here, so this likely arose from a read error. The DNA is omitted, as the CDR3 cannot be located on it reliably, and the CDR3 follows TCRdb's listing. This chain links TRBV5-6 with TRBJ2-7; the DNA was not compared with TRBD1, the D call given in the table. Termini included, the CDR3 measures 14 amino acids. In germline, CDR1 is SGHDT, CDR2 YYEEEE. Here the CDR3 reads CASTFEWGPTVESA.

V is TRBV18 and J is TRBJ1-2, with 11 bases fitting TRBD1. The CDR3 spans 18 residues. The trim removed 0 bases at V and 0 bases at J, leaving 6 bases unmatched. Germline CDR1 KGHSH, CDR2 LQKENI. The CDR3 DNA reads TGTGCCAGCTCACCACCGGGACAGGGGGGCCCAGCTAACTATGGCTACACCTTC. It specifies CASSPPGQGGPANYGYTF.

The rearrangement uses TRBV5-4 and TRBJ2-2, with TRBD2 identical over 8 bases. V shed 1 base, J shed 4 bases, and the junction held 9 bases outside the gene matches. Germline V gene sequence: CDR1 SGHNT, CDR2 YYREEE (reference sequence). The CDR3 consists of 17 residues. CDR3 sequence reads: CASSLKGTRGSTGELFF. In nucleotides, the CDR3 is TGTGCCAGCAGCTTGAAGGGGACTAGAGGTAGCACCGGGGAGCTGTTTTTT.

This CDR3 reads CASSPPRGHNEQFF. CDR3 bases: TGCGCCAGCTCCCCCCCGCGGGGCCACAATGAGCAGTTCTTC. J is TRBJ2-1 and V is TRBV23-1; D may be TRBD2 (6 bases). TRBV23-1 is marked as an open reading frame, function uncertain. The CDR3 contains 14 residues. V was trimmed by 8 bases and J by 5 bases, leaving 16 bases between them.

This clone was observed a single time. The V and J genes are TRBV14 and TRBJ2-1; 8 bases match TRBD2. Unmatched junction bases numbered 12, after V lost 5 bases and J lost 6 bases. The CDR3 is 16 residues long. Germline CDR1 SGHDN, CDR2 FVKESK. The chain's CDR3 is CASSGPGTRGSNEQFF. CDR3 DNA: TGTGCCAGCAGCGGTCCCGGGACTAGAGGAAGCAATGAGCAGTTCTTC.

This rearrangement joins TRBV27 to TRBJ2-1, with D unclear. Germline CDR1 reads MNHEY; CDR2 reads SMNVEV (reference sequence). V was trimmed by 2 bases and J by 3 bases, leaving 8 bases between them. This CDR3 has 14 residues. CDR3 sequence reads: CASSLGPSYNEQFF. For the CDR3, the DNA is TGTGCCAGCAGTTTAGGTCCTAGCTACAATGAGCAGTTCTTC.

The chain is built from TRBV30 and TRBJ2-3; TRBD1 matches 8 bases. J lost 6 bases, V lost 2 bases, and 10 bases had no gene match. This CDR3 region has 15 residues. Germline V gene lookup returns CDR1 GTSNPN and CDR2 SVGIG (reference sequence). The CDR3 bases are TGTGCCTGGAGTCTGACAGGGGTTAAATCCGATACGCAGTATTTT. Translation: CAWSLTGVKSDTQYF.

Only one count was recorded for this clone. Other DNA sequences of this sample code for an identical CDR3. V gene TRBV7-2 combines with J gene TRBJ1-1; 9 nucleotides agree with TRBD1. CDR3 length: 15 amino acids. Per germline, CDR1 SGHTA and CDR2 FQGNSA. J gave up 2 bases and V 5 bases, and 6 bases lay outside the gene matches. The CDR3 nucleotides read TGTGCCAGCAGCCTCCGGGGACAGGGTAACACTGAAGCTTTCTTT. As protein: CASSLRGQGNTEAFF.